This passage covers 6 T cell receptor beta chains from one sample sequenced in a study of CD8 T cells in ankylosing spondylitis. TCRdb independently ran MiXCR on the 5' RACE reads; one entry per CDR3 protein. This table holds about 240,000 distinct CDR3 sequences, 20% to 30% found once. Sequencing was done on a sample of blood, either unsorted or a sorted T cell fraction (not recorded which). The receptors shown here come from a male donor with ankylosing spondylitis or in good health (not recorded which).

The chain joins TRBV14 to TRBJ2-3, with no clear D. The CDR3 runs 13 residues. Germline-derived CDR1 and CDR2 are SGHDN and FVKESK. V shed 8 bases and J shed 8 bases, with 17 bases lying between them. CDR3 region: CASADSDMVTQYF. As DNA, the CDR3 is TGTGCCAGCGCTGACTCAGACATGGTTACGCAGTATTTT.

This clonotype was recorded many times. The V and J genes are TRBV7-3 and TRBJ2-4; D uncertain. CDR1 is SGHTA, CDR2 FQGTGA, per germline. This CDR3 region has 14 residues. V dropped 1 base and J dropped 6 bases, with 10 bases sitting between them. CDR3 residues: CASSLNWASNIQYF. The CDR3 DNA reads TGTGCCAGCAGCTTAAATTGGGCCTCAAACATTCAGTACTTC.

This clonotype turned up a few times. CDR3 sequence (DNA): TGTGCCAGCAGCTTCGGCAGGGGGATTGATTCACCCCTCCACTTT. It encodes CASSFGRGIDSPLHF. This sequence joins TRBV11-2 and TRBJ1-6; 7 nucleotides align to TRBD1. This CDR3 contains 15 residues. After removal of 3 bases from V and 8 bases from J, the junction contained 7 bases not matched to a gene. CDR1 and CDR2 (germline): SGHAT, FQNNGV.

There are a few counts of this clonotype. The chain uses TRBV12-3 or TRBV12-4 and TRBJ1-2; 9 bases are shared with TRBD1. V lost 6 bases and J lost 4; bases outside the gene matches: 12. CDR3 size: 16 residues. CDR3 nucleotide sequence: TGTGCCAGCAGAGCCGGGACAGGGACTTTGGGCTATGGCTACACCTTC. It is translated as CASRAGTGTLGYGYTF.

The J gene is TRBJ2-3, the V gene TRBV12-3 or TRBV12-4; D is perhaps TRBD1 (6 bases). Trimming took off 7 bases at V and 3 bases at J, with 11 bases between the two ends. This CDR3 has 13 residues. The CDR3 region is CASTRQETDTQYF. In DNA, the CDR3 is TGTGCCAGCACGCGACAGGAAACAGATACGCAGTATTTT.

This sequence joins TRBV24-1 and TRBJ2-3; 7 bases agree with TRBD2. This CDR3 is 13 amino acids long. Germline CDR1 and CDR2: KGHDR and SFDVKD. Losses at the gene ends were 7 bases for V and 1 base for J; bases not matched to a gene: 1. CDR3 coding DNA: TGTGCCACCAGGCGGGAGCGCACAGATACGCAGTATTTT. It translates to CATRRERTDTQYF.